The sequence of this TCR beta chain was determined in a study of neurological immune-mediated disorders. MiXCR, applied by TCRdb to the 5' RACE reads, yields one record per CDR3 protein. Of 32,000 or so distinct CDR3 sequences listed, about an eighth are singletons. The CDR3 loop spans 14 amino acids. V lost 6 bases, J lost 7 bases, and 6 bases stayed unmatched. Germline V gives CDR1 LGHDT, CDR2 YNNKEL (reference sequence). This clonotype was recorded at least ten times. This sequence originates from a woman aged 60-70 years in good health. The chain is built from TRBV3-1 and TRBJ1-6; 7 positions match TRBD1. The sequenced sample was PBMCs. The CDR3 DNA reads as TGTGCCAGCAGGGAACGGGACAGCAATTCACCCCTCCACTTT. Residues: CASRERDSNSPLHF.